The sequence of this T cell receptor (beta chain) was determined in a study of T cells in localized non-small cell lung cancer. As for this clone: At one end the junction does not follow the germline gene, possibly because of a read error.

Libraries were prepared by immunoSEQ multiplex PCR; TCRdb keeps only in-frame clonotypes and omits some of them. The data contain 2,500 to 3,500 clones, 20% to 25% of them singletons. The receptor was derived from a man aged 40 to 69 with stage III lung adenocarcinoma. The input for sequencing was lung tumor tissue, taken before any cancer treatment.

The CDR3 coding sequence is TGCAGCGTTGAGGTTGGTGCGGGAGTCTCCCACGAGCAGTACTTC. Amino acids: CSVEVGAGVSHEQYF. The J gene is TRBJ2-7, the V gene TRBV29-1; 7 bases fit TRBD2. The CDR3 is 15 residues long. Germline V gene sequence: CDR1 SQVTM, CDR2 ANQGSEA.